What follows are 28 T cell receptor beta chains derived from one specimen sequenced in a study of cytomegalovirus exposure and HLA in healthy donors. Both 60 Vbeta primers and 13 Jbeta primers went into the PCR. TCRdb's table, derived via immunoSEQ multiplex PCR, lists solely in-frame clones and lacks some. The sample lists about 200,000 clones, 10% to 15% seen once, with 7.8% in the top ten. Input material: PBMCs. The receptors were gathered from a man aged 50 to 59 in good health and CMV-seropositive.

A few counts support this clone. The chain carries TRBV5-6 and TRBJ2-2, with a weak D call TRBD2 (5 bases). CDR3 length: 15 residues. V was cut by 3 bases and J by 4 bases, with 13 bases left in between. CDR1 and CDR2 (germline): SGHDT, YYEEEE. CDR3 residues: CASSWEGRSTGELFF. The CDR3 DNA is TGTGCCAGCAGCTGGGAAGGGAGAAGCACCGGGGAGCTGTTTTTT.

The chain links TRBV5-1 to TRBJ2-7, with TRBD1 matching 8 bases. The V segment lost 7 bases and the J segment 0 bases; nucleotides outside the gene matches: 9. Germline assignment: CDR1 SGHRS and CDR2 YFSETQ. This CDR3 spans 15 amino acids. DNA of the CDR3: TGCGCCAGCTCCCGGACAGGGACCGTCTCCTACGAGCAGTACTTC. This encodes CASSRTGTVSYEQYF.

This clone was recorded a few times. The chain joins TRBV6-5 to TRBJ1-2; D unclear. V was shortened by 0 bases and J by 14 bases, with 13 bases between the two germline ends. Germline lookup yields CDR1 MNHEY and CDR2 SVGAGI. The CDR3 runs to 12 residues. CDR3 protein: CASSYSNFGETF. The CDR3 DNA follows: TGTGCCAGCAGTTACTCGAATTTCGGTGAGACCTTC.

This clone has just a few counts. The J gene is TRBJ2-2, the V gene TRBV6-5, with 9 bases matching TRBD1. The ends lost 7 bases at V and 5 bases at J; junction bases unmatched: 8. This CDR3 spans 15 amino acids. CDR1 and CDR2 (germline): MNHEY, SVGAGI. This chain's CDR3 is CASNRGDRATGELFF. The CDR3 nucleotides read TGTGCCAGCAACCGGGGGGACAGGGCGACCGGGGAGCTGTTTTTT.

The V gene is TRBV29-1, the J gene TRBJ2-1; TRBD2 aligns across 8 bases. The V segment lost 6 bases and the J segment 9 bases; nucleotides outside the gene matches: 10. The CDR3 extends over 13 amino acids. Germline loops: CDR1 SQVTM, CDR2 ANQGSEA. This CDR3 is CSVGGGLQSEQFF. CDR3 coding DNA: TGCAGCGTCGGGGGGGGACTACAAAGTGAGCAGTTCTTC.

The chain recombines TRBV13 with TRBJ2-5; perhaps TRBD2 as D (6 bases). V gave up 5 bases and J gave up 4 bases, with 11 bases separating them. CDR3 length: 13 amino acids. CDR1 PRHDT and CDR2 FYEKMQ come from the germline V gene (reference sequence). The CDR3 bases are TGTGCCAGCAGCCCCACCGGGAGAGAGACCCAGTACTTC. The encoded protein is CASSPTGRETQYF.

The chain combines TRBV5-1 with TRBJ2-5; D possibly corresponds to TRBD2 (6 bases). V lost 7 bases, J lost 1 base, and 11 bases lay in between. The CDR3 runs to 13 residues. Germline V gives CDR1 SGHRS, CDR2 YFSETQ. Here the CDR3 DNA reads TGCGCCAGCTGTATGGGGGGCCAAGAGACCCAGTACTTC. It is translated as CASCMGGQETQYF.

In its sample, this clone was seen a few times. CDR3 bases: TGTGCCAGCAGTTTCAGGGCAAACACCGGGGAGCTGTTTTTT. This gives the protein CASSFRANTGELFF. V is TRBV28 and J is TRBJ2-2, with D possibly being TRBD1 (5 bases). The CDR3 has 14 amino acids. V lost 3 bases to trimming and J lost 2 bases, with 7 bases between them. The germline CDR1 and CDR2 sequences are MDHEN and SYDVKM.

This clone was counted only a few times. The rearrangement joins TRBV7-3 to TRBJ1-6; D unclear. The V gene lost 4 bases and the J gene lost 0 bases, with 19 bases spanning the gap. The CDR3 loop spans 19 amino acids. Per the germline V gene, CDR1 is SGHTA and CDR2 is FQGTGA. The CDR3 sequence: CASSSLEMSGSSYNSPLHF. Here the CDR3 DNA reads TGTGCCAGCAGCTCACTCGAGATGAGCGGGAGCTCCTATAATTCACCCCTCCACTTT.

V and J are TRBV11-2 and TRBJ1-1; 7 bases agree with TRBD1. V lost 0 bases and J lost 12; bases outside the gene matches: 7. There are 13 residues in the CDR3. In germline, CDR1 is SGHAT, CDR2 FQNNGV. The CDR3 region is CASSLEAGGLTFF. In nucleotides, the CDR3 is TGTGCCAGCAGCTTAGAGGCAGGGGGTTTAACTTTCTTT.

V gene TRBV7-9 combines with J gene TRBJ2-7; 9 bases line up with TRBD1. This CDR3 has 15 residues. Germline V gene sequence: CDR1 SEHNR, CDR2 FQNEAQ (reference sequence). Germline trimming cut 4 bases from V and 4 bases from J; bases unmatched to any gene: 8. CDR3 sequence reads: CASSSPQGAPYEQYF. CDR3 DNA sequence: TGTGCCAGCAGCTCCCCACAGGGGGCTCCGTACGAGCAGTACTTC. Using reference TRBV7-9 and TRBJ2-7 for the parts outside the CDR3, the full variable domain is DTGVSQNPRHKITKRGQNVTFRCDPISEHNRLYWYRQTLGQGPEFLTYFQNEAQLEKSRLLSDRFSAERPKGSFSTLEIQRTEQGDSAMYLCASSSPQGAPYEQYFGPGTRLTVT.

The chain combines TRBV7-6 with TRBJ2-5; possibly TRBD2 for D (5 bases). Trimming stripped 3 bases from V and 7 bases from J, with 12 bases between. Germline values: CDR1 SGHVS, CDR2 FNYEAQ. The CDR3 extends over 13 amino acids. The CDR3 here is CASSFRRRATQYF. DNA for the CDR3: TGTGCCAGCAGCTTCAGGAGGCGCGCGACCCAGTACTTC.

This clone was counted between two and nine times. The CDR3 nucleotides read TGTGCCAGTAGGGGGACAGGGAAATTCGCTTTCTTT. Its protein is CASRGTGKFAFF. The V call is TRBV14, the J call TRBJ1-1; 9 bases map to TRBD1. Germline V gene data show CDR1 as SGHDN and CDR2 as FVKESK. V lost 9 bases to trimming and J lost 11 bases; unmatched junction nucleotides: 10. This CDR3 comprises 12 residues.

This clone was picked up a small number of times. The chain couples TRBV4-3 to TRBJ1-5; possible D gene TRBD1, 6 bases. The CDR3 is 13 residues long. V gave up 0 bases and J gave up 6 bases, with 6 bases separating them. CDR1 and CDR2 from the germline V gene are LGHNA and YSLEER. CDR3 sequence reads: CASSQEGGQPQHF. The CDR3 coding sequence is TGCGCCAGCAGCCAAGAAGGGGGTCAGCCCCAGCATTTT.

V is TRBV25-1 and J is TRBJ1-1; 7 bases line up with TRBD1. The CDR3 consists of 11 residues. The ends lost 5 bases at V and 8 bases at J; junction bases unmatched: 2. The germline V gene has CDR1 MGHDK and CDR2 SYGVNS. The CDR3 region has the DNA TGTGCCAGCAGTCAGGGGGTAGAAGCTTTCTTT. It translates to CASSQGVEAFF.

This clone was picked up a small number of times. J is TRBJ2-5 and V is TRBV4-3; 7 nucleotides match TRBD2. V shed 0 bases, J shed 7 bases, and the junction held 5 bases outside the gene matches. The V gene's germline CDR1 is LGHNA and CDR2 YSLEER. The CDR3 is 14 amino acids. The CDR3 here is CASSQDSGGTTQYF. CDR3 coding DNA: TGCGCCAGCAGCCAAGATTCGGGGGGAACGACCCAGTACTTC.

The chain has TRBV5-4 and TRBJ2-7, with 7 bases aligning to TRBD1. The CDR3 extends over 14 amino acids. V was clipped by 4 bases and J by 2 bases; unmatched bases: 6. Germline CDR1 reads SGHNT; CDR2 reads YYREEE (reference sequence). Here the CDR3 reads CASSRKDRPYEQYV. CDR3 nucleotide sequence: TGTGCCAGCAGCAGGAAGGACAGGCCCTACGAGCAGTACGTC.

This clone has more than one count but fewer than ten. This chain joins TRBV4-3 and TRBJ2-1, with D possibly being TRBD2 (5 bases). The V gene lost 4 bases and the J gene lost 5 bases, with 12 bases spanning the gap. The length of the CDR3 is 14 residues. Germline CDR1 reads LGHNA; CDR2 reads YSLEER. CDR3 residues: CASSLLTGDNEQFF. The DNA of the CDR3 is TGCGCCAGCAGCCTCCTTACCGGGGACAATGAGCAGTTCTTC.

This clone was seen more than once but under ten times. The J gene is TRBJ2-5, the V gene TRBV11-2, with a possible D match to TRBD2 (5 bases). V was trimmed by 5 bases and J by 1 base, leaving 8 bases between them. Germline lookup yields CDR1 SGHAT and CDR2 FQNNGV. This CDR3 spans 13 amino acids. As DNA, the CDR3 is TGTGCCAGCAGCACCGGGGTCCAAGAGACCCAGTACTTC. This codes for CASSTGVQETQYF.

The CDR3 here is CASSYISGYTF. CDR3 sequence (DNA): TGTGCCAGCAGTTATATCAGTGGCTACACCTTC. The chain is built from TRBV28 and TRBJ1-2, with unresolved D. This CDR3 comprises 11 residues. Between the trimmed V and J ends, which lost 4 bases and 7 bases, there was a span of 7 bases. CDR1 is MDHEN, CDR2 SYDVKM, per germline.

This clone appeared a few times. The chain links TRBV7-2 to TRBJ2-5; tentatively, D is TRBD2 (6 bases). V lost 5 bases, J lost 2 bases, and 18 bases lay in between. CDR1 and CDR2 from the germline V gene are SGHTA and FQGNSA. The CDR3 has 16 residues. The CDR3 protein is CASSAPGLRFQETQYF. DNA of the CDR3: TGTGCCAGCAGCGCGCCGGGACTGCGATTTCAAGAGACCCAGTACTTC.

The J gene is TRBJ1-1, the V gene TRBV27, with D possibly being TRBD1 (6 bases). Trimming removed 3 bases from V and 1 base from J, with 6 bases in between. The CDR3 extends over 13 amino acids. Germline lookup yields CDR1 MNHEY and CDR2 SMNVEV (reference sequence). The CDR3 sequence: CASSFRGNTEAFF. Written as DNA, the CDR3 is TGTGCCAGCAGTTTCAGGGGGAACACTGAAGCTTTCTTT.

In its sample, this clone was seen a few times. The genes are TRBV7-5 and TRBJ2-7; the table's D gene call, TRBD2, was not cross checked with the DNA. TRBV7-5 is deemed a pseudogene. The CDR3 covers 14 residues. The CDR3 DNA reads as TGTGCCAGAAGCTTATCCGGGCAGGCGGGAGAGCAGTACGTC. It is translated as CARSLSGQAGEQYV.

The gene calls are TRBV11-3 and TRBJ2-3; 7 bases match TRBD2. The CDR3 sequence is 16 residues long. The germline gives CDR1 SGHNT, CDR2 YENEEA. Unmatched junction bases numbered 6, after V lost 1 base and J lost 2 bases. The CDR3 DNA is TGTGCCAGCAGCTTAGGCCTAGCGGAGTACACAGATACGCAGTATTTT. Translated: CASSLGLAEYTDTQYF.

V gene TRBV11-3 combines with J gene TRBJ2-2; a possible D gene is TRBD1 (6 bases). Germline-derived CDR1 and CDR2 are SGHNT and YENEEA. Trimming left V 1 base short and J 2 bases short, with 14 bases between. This CDR3 is 17 amino acids long. CDR3: CASSLALWTANTGELFF. The DNA for the CDR3 is TGTGCCAGCAGCTTAGCCCTTTGGACAGCTAACACCGGGGAGCTGTTTTTT.

Here the CDR3 DNA reads TGCGCCAGCAGCTTGGGAGGGACAGGGGGCCTCGGCTATGGCTACACCTTC. This sequence encodes CASSLGGTGGLGYGYTF. The rearrangement joins TRBV5-1 to TRBJ1-2, with 12 bases that match TRBD1. The CDR3 totals 17 residues. Trimming cost V 0 bases and J 4 bases; bases outside gene matches: 7. CDR1 and CDR2 from the germline V gene are SGHRS and YFSETQ.

This rearrangement joins TRBV6-6 to TRBJ2-7, with 8 bases lining up with TRBD2. Germline V gives CDR1 MNHNY, CDR2 SVGAGI (reference sequence). The trim removed 5 bases at V and 0 bases at J, leaving 6 bases unmatched. The CDR3 extends over 15 amino acids. The CDR3: CASSLWTSISYEQYF. Here the CDR3 DNA reads TGTGCCAGCAGTCTCTGGACTAGCATCTCCTACGAGCAGTACTTC.

The V call is TRBV9, the J call TRBJ2-1; no definite D call. There are 11 residues in the CDR3. Trimming took off 4 bases at V and 10 bases at J, with 9 bases between the two ends. Germline V gene data show CDR1 as SGDLS and CDR2 as YYNGEE. As DNA, the CDR3 is TGTGCCAGCAGCCTCGAGAGGGAGCAGTTCTTC. Translation: CASSLEREQFF.